Given below is one TCR beta chain in context. Its target is unknown. The germline V gene has CDR1 SNHLY and CDR2 FYNNEI. The CDR3 is 15 residues long. J lost 1 base, V lost 5 bases, and 4 bases had no gene match. These data come from a study of cytomegalovirus exposure and HLA in healthy donors. A multiplex PCR was run with 60 Vbeta primers and 13 Jbeta primers. Sequenced by immunoSEQ multiplex PCR; TCRdb stores in-frame clones only, minus some. In the table there are some 150,000 clones, roughly three quarters of which are singletons. Study-level points and caveats: In the analysis, some V segments, TRBV6-2 and TRBV6-3 included, were excluded as indistinguishable.

The sequence came from a woman aged 40 to 50 in good health and CMV-seronegative. The sample was PBMCs. V gene TRBV2 combines with J gene TRBJ1-5; 8 bases map to TRBD1. The DNA for the CDR3 is TGTGCCAGCAGTAGGGACAGGAGGAGCAATCAGCCCCAGCATTTT. Amino acid sequence: CASSRDRRSNQPQHF.